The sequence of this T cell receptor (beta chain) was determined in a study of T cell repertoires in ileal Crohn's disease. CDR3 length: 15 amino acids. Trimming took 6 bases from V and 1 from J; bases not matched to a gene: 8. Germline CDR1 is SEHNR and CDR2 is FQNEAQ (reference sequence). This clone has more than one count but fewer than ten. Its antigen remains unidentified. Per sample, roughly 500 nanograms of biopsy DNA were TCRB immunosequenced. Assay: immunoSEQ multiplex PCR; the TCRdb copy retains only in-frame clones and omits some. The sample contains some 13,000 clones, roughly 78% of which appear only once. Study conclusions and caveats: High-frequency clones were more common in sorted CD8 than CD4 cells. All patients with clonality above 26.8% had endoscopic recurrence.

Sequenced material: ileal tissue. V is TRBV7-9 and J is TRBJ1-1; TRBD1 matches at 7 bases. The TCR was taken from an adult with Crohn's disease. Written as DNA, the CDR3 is TGTGCCAGCAGTGACAGGACAGGTTGGAACACTGAAGCTTTCTTT. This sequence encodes CASSDRTGWNTEAFF.